This T cell receptor beta chain was profiled in a study of beta chain features in type 1 diabetes (dated by TCRdb to 2017 to 2018). Notes on the research overall: Patients and healthy donors did not differ in mean age, gender distribution, total cell number or subset yield. A total of 107,917,701 sorted cells were examined across all samples, and the number of cells per subset was strongly correlated with RNA yield. The study compared TCRB repertoires of sorted circulating CD4+ T cell subsets between recently diagnosed type 1 diabetes patients and matched healthy donors. Naive and central memory subsets were obtained from all 30 or so donors, but regulatory and stem cell-like memory subsets were isolated from only 8 patients and roughly 8 healthy donors.

General study outcomes and caveats: At VDJ recombination sites, patients with type 1 diabetes made fewer insertions and deleted more nucleotides, a pattern implying thymic rearrangement abnormalities. A moderate but significant shortening of TCRB CDR3 length was observed in type 1 diabetes patients in all four CD4+ subsets. Naive, central memory and regulatory TCRB repertoires appeared to be more similar among patients than among healthy donors. Shorter templates might be favored by PCR, yet because patient and control samples were amplified and corrected together, any such skew would affect both groups equally. Because small numbers of individuals were included in the HLA sub-analyses, any influence of HLA type on TCRB rearrangement was left unresolved. Sequencing cDNA rather than genomic DNA could over-represent highly expressing activated cells, although activation and CD3 levels did not differ between groups.

A single peripheral blood draw of about 116 mL on average was collected from each donor into heparinised tubes. A BD FACSAria II and a panel including CD45RO, CCR7, CD25, CD127, CD95 and CD27 were used to sort naive, central memory, regulatory and stem cell-like memory CD4+ T cells. All sorted populations exceeded 95% purity. PBMCs were isolated right away by Lymphoprep density gradient centrifugation and were stained directly, without culture. To minimize batch effects, samples were stained and sorted in pairs, one healthy donor with one patient per experiment. Ends trimmed: V by 3 bases, J by 2 bases; bases unmatched to a gene: 0. According to the germline V gene, CDR1 reads KGHSH and CDR2 reads LQKENI. The CDR3, from cysteine to phenylalanine, totals 13 residues. The kept DNA is CDR3 alone, 39 bases in frame from the first base. The entire amount of isolated RNA was reverse transcribed using the High Capacity cDNA Reverse Transcription Kit, so the sequenced TCRB transcripts were expressed ones. Naive, central memory and regulatory T cell samples underwent deep immunoSEQ sequencing, averaging roughly 3.5 million total reads per sample. Sorted cells were lysed in RLT buffer, and RNA was extracted using DNase-treated RNeasy Micro or Mini kits according to cell number. To prevent cross-contamination, every cell subset was processed on its own, while patient and healthy donor samples were processed together. The immunoSEQ multiplex PCR was used to amplify TCRB sequences from cDNA, yielding 87-bp fragments that span the CDR3 region. Amplicons were sequenced on the Illumina HiSeq platform. The authors processed their data as follows. Synthetic template baselines were used to correct PCR bias computationally, reads within Hamming distance 2 were collapsed together, and singletons that could not be merged were discarded. Reads were aligned to IMGT to assign V, D and J genes, CDR3 length, and insertions or deletions at six rearrangement sites. Within each subset, clonotype counts were normalized to the number of sorted cells before true diversity and Gini coefficients were calculated with the tcR R package. The overlap coefficient, calculated on TCRB nucleotide sequences, was used to measure repertoire sharing. Out-of-frame TCRB sequences from naive cells were analyzed to stand in for the pre-selection repertoire. TCRdb took over this immuneACCESS table, retaining in-frame rearrangements with V and J assigned. Such tables are incomplete; in checked studies, under half of the missing clones stem from an unresolved V gene, and the remainder is unexplained. V and J calls and clone size come straight from that table; D and trimming were deduced from the DNA. In this sample the table shows under 900,000 clones, 15% to 20% of which occur a single time. The ten largest clones add up to 0.023% of the sample.

Worth noting for this clone: There is no known antigen for this receptor. No much larger clonotype is one base removed from it; base qualities were not supplied. Other DNA sequences from this sample encode an identical CDR3 as well.

The chain is assembled from TRBV18 and TRBJ1-2; TRBD1 fits 7 bases in the junction. Material: naive CD4+ T cells from blood. The cell subset or site tag for this specimen amounts to: true naive CD4+ T cells. The TCR originated in a woman younger than 30 in good health. The DNA sequence reads TGTGCCAGCTCACCGGACAGGAACTATGGCTACACCTTC. Translation gives CASSPDRNYGYTF. Extended through the reference TRBV18 and TRBJ1-2 proteins, this CDR3 yields the full variable domain: NAGVMQNPRHLVRRRGQEARLRCSPMKGHSHVYWYRQLPEEGLKFMVYLQKENIIDESGMPKERFSAEFPKEGPSILRIQQVVRGDSAAYFCASSPDRNYGYTFGSGTRLTVV.